Each of the 13 T cell receptor beta chains below was sequenced from the same sample in a study of monozygotic twins with inflammatory bowel disease. With the 5' RACE reads reprocessed, TCRdb shows one record per CDR3 protein and no DNA. The data include around 100,000 distinct CDR3 sequences; the top ten clones carry around 1.9%. Input material: blood. Every receptor here comes from a human donor with ulcerative colitis or Crohn's disease, or a healthy co-twin of an affected twin (not recorded which).

V usage is TRBV7-2 and J usage is TRBJ2-3. This CDR3 comprises 14 residues. CDR1 SGHTA and CDR2 FQGNSA come from the germline V gene. CDR3 region: CASSFRRNTDTQYF. Using reference TRBV7-2 and TRBJ2-3 for the parts outside the CDR3, the full variable domain is GAGVSQSPSNKVTEKGKDVELRCDPISGHTALYWYRQSLGQGLEFLIYFQGNSAPDKSGLPSDRFSAERTGGSVSTLTIQRTQQEDSAVYLCASSFRRNTDTQYFGPGTRLTVL.

The rearrangement uses TRBV4-2 and TRBJ1-1. CDR3 length equals 14 residues. Germline assignment: CDR1 LGHNA and CDR2 YNFKEQ. The CDR3 region is CASSQLGGPKEAFF.

The genes are TRBV12-3 or TRBV12-4 and TRBJ2-1; TCRdb designates TRBD2, a call that cannot be tested without DNA. CDR3 length: 13 amino acids. The CDR3 loop is CASRPGTNNEQFF.

The J gene is TRBJ2-5, the V gene TRBV7-6. The CDR3 sequence is 12 residues long. The germline V gene has CDR1 SGHVS and CDR2 FNYEAQ. CDR3 sequence reads: CASSSVQETQYF.

V is TRBV20-1 and J is TRBJ2-3. The CDR3 spans 14 residues. CDR1 and CDR2 from the germline V gene are DFQATT and SNEGSKA (reference sequence). This chain's CDR3 is CSARSTEGPDTQYF.

The chain links TRBV20-1 to TRBJ2-3; TCRdb gives TRBD2 as the D gene, but with no DNA this cannot be confirmed. This CDR3 is built from 17 residues. The germline gives CDR1 DFQATT, CDR2 SNEGSKA (reference sequence). The chain's CDR3 is CSARIPTVGASTDTQYF.

The chain is built from TRBV7-6 and TRBJ2-1; the D call of TRBD2 rests on TCRdb alone, since no DNA is present to check it. This CDR3 is built from 16 residues. Germline V gene sequence: CDR1 SGHVS, CDR2 FNYEAQ. This CDR3 is CASSLPRFGGGNEQFF.

The V and J genes are TRBV6-2 or TRBV6-3 and TRBJ1-5; the D call of TRBD1 rests on TCRdb alone, since no DNA is present to check it. Germline V gene sequence: CDR1 MNHEY, CDR2 SVGEGT. The CDR3 is made up of 15 amino acids. Here the CDR3 reads CASSPIIRDNQPQHF.

The chain links TRBV18 to TRBJ2-7. The CDR3 extends over 14 amino acids. Germline CDR1 KGHSH, CDR2 LQKENI. CDR3 loop: CASSPSGTPYEQYF.

The chain combines TRBV7-2 with TRBJ2-5; the TRBD1 assignment by TCRdb is unverifiable without DNA. Germline CDR1 and CDR2: SGHTA and FQGNSA. The CDR3 consists of 15 residues. The CDR3 loop is CASSFWGGGQETQYF.

The chain employs TRBV7-8 and TRBJ2-5; TCRdb gives TRBD1 as the D gene, but with no DNA this cannot be confirmed. CDR3 length: 17 residues. Germline V gene lookup returns CDR1 SGHVS and CDR2 FQNEAQ. This CDR3 reads CASSLAQGGSSQETQYF.

This sequence joins TRBV28 and TRBJ2-5; TCRdb outputs TRBD2, but without DNA this stays unchecked. CDR3 length: 14 residues. Germline V gene sequence: CDR1 MDHEN, CDR2 SYDVKM. This CDR3 reads CASSPKLGVETQYF. The entire variable domain, with the rest obtained from reference TRBV28 and TRBJ2-5, is as follows: DVKVTQSSRYLVKRTGEKVFLECVQDMDHENMFWYRQDPGLGLRLIYFSYDVKMKEKGDIPEGYSVSREKKERFSLILESASTNQTSMYLCASSPKLGVETQYFGPGTRLLVL.

The J gene is TRBJ2-3, the V gene TRBV20-1; TCRdb selects TRBD1, and the lack of DNA leaves this call unchecked. From germline, CDR1 is DFQATT and CDR2 SNEGSKA (reference sequence). The CDR3 has 13 amino acids. CDR3 protein: CSALRQGTDTQYF.